These T cell receptor beta chains were read from a single sample in a study of T cell repertoires in cytomegalovirus infection. TCRdb independently ran MiXCR on the reads; one entry per CDR3 protein. In the table there are some 280,000 distinct CDR3 sequences, approximately 15% of which are singletons. Sequencing was done on a sample of PBMCs. These TCRs come from a human donor in good health (CMV status not recorded). Some clones in this sample may be carry-over from other donors' samples. Both conserved end residues are trimmed from each CDR3. Fields, in order: V gene, J gene, D gene, CDR3 protein. A D gene is named only where the DNA matches it firmly.

v_gene: TRBV28; j_gene: TRBJ1-5; d_gene: -; CDR3aa: ASSTLGNQPQH
v_gene: TRBV2; j_gene: TRBJ1-1; d_gene: -; CDR3aa: ASLRFTEAF
v_gene: TRBV2; j_gene: TRBJ2-7; d_gene: -; CDR3aa: ASSSQGPSYEQY
v_gene: TRBV7-2; j_gene: TRBJ2-5; d_gene: TRBD1; CDR3aa: ASSLRTGALETQY
v_gene: TRBV28; j_gene: TRBJ1-2; d_gene: -; CDR3aa: ASSWTANYGYT
v_gene: TRBV7-2; j_gene: TRBJ2-3; d_gene: TRBD2; CDR3aa: ASSLVRGRAADTQY
v_gene: TRBV6-1; j_gene: TRBJ2-1; d_gene: TRBD1; CDR3aa: ASTDSRSPDRGEFNEQF
v_gene: TRBV12-3/TRBV12-4; j_gene: TRBJ2-5; d_gene: TRBD2; CDR3aa: ASSLARLAGGRVKKTQY
v_gene: TRBV12-3/TRBV12-4; j_gene: TRBJ2-2; d_gene: -; CDR3aa: ASSLNRQTGELF
v_gene: TRBV7-2; j_gene: TRBJ2-1; d_gene: -; CDR3aa: ASSLWGNNEQF
v_gene: TRBV12-3/TRBV12-4; j_gene: TRBJ1-4; d_gene: TRBD1; CDR3aa: ASRATGTGPRRVF
v_gene: TRBV20-1; j_gene: TRBJ1-3; d_gene: -; CDR3aa: SAGSGNTIY
v_gene: TRBV6-2/TRBV6-3; j_gene: TRBJ2-7; d_gene: TRBD1; CDR3aa: ASSKTRDRSYEQY
v_gene: TRBV2; j_gene: TRBJ2-7; d_gene: -; CDR3aa: ASSQEPGPSYEQY
v_gene: TRBV12-3/TRBV12-4; j_gene: TRBJ1-4; d_gene: -; CDR3aa: ASSWGQFGEKLF
v_gene: TRBV15; j_gene: TRBJ2-3; d_gene: TRBD2; CDR3aa: ATSRDPPGTSGRAGDTQY